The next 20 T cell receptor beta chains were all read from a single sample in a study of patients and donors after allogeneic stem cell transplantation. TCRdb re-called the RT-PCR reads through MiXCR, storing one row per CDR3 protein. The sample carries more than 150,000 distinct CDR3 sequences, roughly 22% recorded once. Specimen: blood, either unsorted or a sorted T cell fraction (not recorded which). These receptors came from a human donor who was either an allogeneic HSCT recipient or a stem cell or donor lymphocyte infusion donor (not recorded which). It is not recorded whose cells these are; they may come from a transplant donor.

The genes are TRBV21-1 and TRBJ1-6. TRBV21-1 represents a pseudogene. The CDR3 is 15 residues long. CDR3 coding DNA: TGTGCCAGCAGCAAAGGGCGGGGTTGGGATTCACCCCTCCACTTT. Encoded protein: CASSKGRGWDSPLHF.

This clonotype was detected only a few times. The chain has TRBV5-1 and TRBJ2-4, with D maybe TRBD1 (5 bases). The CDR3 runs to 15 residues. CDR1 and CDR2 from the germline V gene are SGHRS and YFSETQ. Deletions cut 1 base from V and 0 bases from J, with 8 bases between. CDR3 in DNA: TGCGCCAGCAGCTTGAAGGGGATAGCCAAAAACATTCAGTACTTC. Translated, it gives CASSLKGIAKNIQYF.

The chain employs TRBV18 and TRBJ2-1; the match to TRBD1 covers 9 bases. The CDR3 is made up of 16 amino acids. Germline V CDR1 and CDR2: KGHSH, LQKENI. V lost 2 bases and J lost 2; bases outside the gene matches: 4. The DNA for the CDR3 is TGTGCCAGCTCACCATCCGGGACAGGGCCCTACAATGAGCAGTTCTTC. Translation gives CASSPSGTGPYNEQFF.

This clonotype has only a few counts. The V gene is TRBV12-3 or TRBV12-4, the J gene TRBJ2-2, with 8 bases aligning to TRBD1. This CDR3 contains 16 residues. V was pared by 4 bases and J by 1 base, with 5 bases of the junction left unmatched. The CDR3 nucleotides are TGTGCCAGCAGTTCCTTGACAGGGGAGAACACCGGGGAGCTGTTTTTT. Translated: CASSSLTGENTGELFF.

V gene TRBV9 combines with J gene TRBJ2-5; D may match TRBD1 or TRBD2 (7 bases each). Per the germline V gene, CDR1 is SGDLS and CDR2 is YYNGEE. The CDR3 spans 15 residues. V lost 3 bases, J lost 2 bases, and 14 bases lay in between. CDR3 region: CASSERDSLQETQYF. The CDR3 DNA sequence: TGTGCCAGCAGCGAGCGGGACAGCCTACAAGAGACCCAGTACTTC.

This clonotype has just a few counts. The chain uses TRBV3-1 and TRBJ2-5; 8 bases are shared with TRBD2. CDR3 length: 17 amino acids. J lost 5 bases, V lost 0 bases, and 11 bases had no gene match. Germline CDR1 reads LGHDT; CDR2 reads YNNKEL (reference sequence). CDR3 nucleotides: TGTGCCAGCAGCCAAGACCGTGCCGGGAGGGCCGTTGAGACCCAGTACTTC. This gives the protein CASSQDRAGRAVETQYF.

For the CDR3, the DNA is TGCGCCACGGACAGGAGCCAACACACTGAAGCTTTCTTT. Encoded protein: CATDRSQHTEAFF. The chain uses TRBV23-1 and TRBJ1-1, with 7 bases matching TRBD1. TRBV23-1 is placed among ORFs of uncertain function. The CDR3 runs to 13 residues. J was trimmed by 3 bases and V by 10 bases; bases with no gene match: 8.

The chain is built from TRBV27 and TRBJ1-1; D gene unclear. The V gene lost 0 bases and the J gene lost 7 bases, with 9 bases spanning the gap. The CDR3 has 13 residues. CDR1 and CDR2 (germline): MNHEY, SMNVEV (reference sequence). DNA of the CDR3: TGTGCCAGCAGTTTATCTACGTGGGGTGAAGCTTTCTTT. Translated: CASSLSTWGEAFF.

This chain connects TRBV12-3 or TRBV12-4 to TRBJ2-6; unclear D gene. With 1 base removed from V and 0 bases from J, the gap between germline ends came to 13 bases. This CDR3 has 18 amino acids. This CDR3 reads CASSLVEKTSSGANVLTF. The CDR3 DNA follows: TGTGCCAGCAGTTTAGTCGAGAAAACCTCCTCTGGGGCCAACGTCCTGACTTTC.

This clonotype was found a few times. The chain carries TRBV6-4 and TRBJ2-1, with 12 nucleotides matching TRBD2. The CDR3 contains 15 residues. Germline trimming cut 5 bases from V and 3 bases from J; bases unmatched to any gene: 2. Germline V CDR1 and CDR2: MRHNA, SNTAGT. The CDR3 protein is CASSRLAGDYNEQFF. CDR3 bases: TGTGCCAGCAGTAGACTAGCGGGGGACTACAATGAGCAGTTCTTC.

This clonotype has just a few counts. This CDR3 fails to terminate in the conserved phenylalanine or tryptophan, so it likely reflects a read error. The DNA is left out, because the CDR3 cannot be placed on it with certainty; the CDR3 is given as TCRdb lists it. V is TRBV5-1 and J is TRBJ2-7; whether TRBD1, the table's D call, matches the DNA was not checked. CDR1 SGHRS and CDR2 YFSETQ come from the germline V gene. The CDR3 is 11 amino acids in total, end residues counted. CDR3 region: CASSLDGGSRL.

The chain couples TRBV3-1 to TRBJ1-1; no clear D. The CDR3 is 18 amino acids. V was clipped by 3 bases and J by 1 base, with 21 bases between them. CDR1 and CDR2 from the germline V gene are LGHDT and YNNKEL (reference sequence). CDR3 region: CASSHRPFPKVRNTEAFF. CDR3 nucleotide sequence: TGTGCCAGCAGCCACCGACCCTTCCCAAAGGTGCGGAACACTGAAGCTTTCTTT.

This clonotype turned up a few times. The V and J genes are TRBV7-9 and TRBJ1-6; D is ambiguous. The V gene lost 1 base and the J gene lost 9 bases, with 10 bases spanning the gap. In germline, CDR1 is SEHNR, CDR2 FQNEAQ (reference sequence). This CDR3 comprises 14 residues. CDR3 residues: CASSLDIRVSPLHF. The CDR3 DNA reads TGTGCCAGCAGCTTAGATATTCGTGTTTCACCCCTCCACTTT.

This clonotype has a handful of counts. CDR3 sequence: CASSYSGLDEYYGYTF. The CDR3 DNA sequence: TGTGCCAGCAGTTACTCCGGGCTGGATGAGTACTATGGCTACACCTTC. This sequence joins TRBV6-5 and TRBJ1-2; D remains unclear. The germline CDR1 and CDR2 sequences are MNHEY and SVGAGI. V lost 0 bases and J lost 3, with 14 bases in between. The CDR3 length is 16 residues.

CDR3 nucleotides: TGTGCCAGCAGTAGGGACAACACTGAAGCTTTCTTT. Its translation: CASSRDNTEAFF. The V call is TRBV5-6, the J call TRBJ1-1; weak D call: TRBD1 (5 bases). Trimming took off 5 bases at V and 2 bases at J, with 7 bases between the two ends. Germline CDR1 is SGHDT and CDR2 is YYEEEE. The CDR3 loop spans 12 amino acids.

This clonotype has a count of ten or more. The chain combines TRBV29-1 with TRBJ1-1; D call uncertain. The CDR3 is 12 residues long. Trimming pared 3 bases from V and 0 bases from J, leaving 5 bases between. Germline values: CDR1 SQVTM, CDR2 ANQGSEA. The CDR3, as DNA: TGCAGCGTTGATAACATGAACACTGAAGCTTTCTTT. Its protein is CSVDNMNTEAFF. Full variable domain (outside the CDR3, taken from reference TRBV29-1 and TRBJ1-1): SAVISQKPSRDICQRGTSLTIQCQVDSQVTMMFWYRQQPGQSLTLIATANQGSEATYESGFVIDKFPISRPNLTFSTLTVSNMSPEDSSIYLCSVDNMNTEAFFGQGTRLTVV.

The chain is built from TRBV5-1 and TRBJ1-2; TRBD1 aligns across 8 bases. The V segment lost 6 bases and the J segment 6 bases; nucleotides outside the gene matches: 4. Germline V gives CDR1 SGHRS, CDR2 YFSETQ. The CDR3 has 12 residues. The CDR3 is CASTGQVDGYTF. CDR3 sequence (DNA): TGCGCCAGCACGGGACAGGTTGATGGCTACACCTTC.

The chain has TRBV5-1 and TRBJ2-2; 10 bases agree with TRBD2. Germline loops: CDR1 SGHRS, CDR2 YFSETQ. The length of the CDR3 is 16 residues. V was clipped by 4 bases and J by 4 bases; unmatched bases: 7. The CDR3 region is CASSLGTSGVTGELFF. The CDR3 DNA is TGCGCCAGCAGCCTCGGAACTAGCGGGGTCACCGGGGAGCTGTTTTTT.

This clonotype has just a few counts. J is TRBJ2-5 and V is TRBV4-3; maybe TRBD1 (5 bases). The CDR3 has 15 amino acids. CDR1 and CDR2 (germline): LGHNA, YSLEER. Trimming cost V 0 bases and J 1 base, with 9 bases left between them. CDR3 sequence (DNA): TGCGCCAGCAGCCAAGATTATAGGGGCCAAGAGACCCAGTACTTC. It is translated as CASSQDYRGQETQYF.

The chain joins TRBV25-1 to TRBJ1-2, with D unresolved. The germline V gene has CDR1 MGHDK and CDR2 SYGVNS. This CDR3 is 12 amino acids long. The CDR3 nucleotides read TGTGCAGCTAGGAGTCCCAGAGGAGGCTACACCTTC. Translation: CAARSPRGGYTF.